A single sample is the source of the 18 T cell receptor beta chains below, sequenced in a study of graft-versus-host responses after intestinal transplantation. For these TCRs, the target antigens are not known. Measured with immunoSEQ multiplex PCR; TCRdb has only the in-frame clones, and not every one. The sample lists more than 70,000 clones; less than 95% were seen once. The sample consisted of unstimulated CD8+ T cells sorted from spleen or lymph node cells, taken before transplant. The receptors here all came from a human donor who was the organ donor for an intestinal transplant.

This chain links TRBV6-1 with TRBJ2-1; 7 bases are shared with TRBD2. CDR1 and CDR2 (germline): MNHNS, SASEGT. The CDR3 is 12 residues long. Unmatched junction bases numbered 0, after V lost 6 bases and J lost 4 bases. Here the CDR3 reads CASRGGYNEQFF. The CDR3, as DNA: TGTGCCAGCAGGGGGGGGTACAATGAGCAGTTCTTC.

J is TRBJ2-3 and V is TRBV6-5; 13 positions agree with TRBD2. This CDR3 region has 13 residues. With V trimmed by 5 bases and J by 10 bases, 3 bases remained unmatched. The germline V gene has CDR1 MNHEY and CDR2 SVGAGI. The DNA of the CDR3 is TGTGCCAGCAGTACGACTAGCGGGGGGCCGCAGTATTTT. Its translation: CASSTTSGGPQYF.

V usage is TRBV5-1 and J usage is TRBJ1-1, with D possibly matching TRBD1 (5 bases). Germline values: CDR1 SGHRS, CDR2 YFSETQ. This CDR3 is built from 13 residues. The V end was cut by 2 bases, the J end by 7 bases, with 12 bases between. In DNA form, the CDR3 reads TGCGCCAGCAGCTTAAGGGGCGCGGTTGAAGCTTTCTTT. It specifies CASSLRGAVEAFF.

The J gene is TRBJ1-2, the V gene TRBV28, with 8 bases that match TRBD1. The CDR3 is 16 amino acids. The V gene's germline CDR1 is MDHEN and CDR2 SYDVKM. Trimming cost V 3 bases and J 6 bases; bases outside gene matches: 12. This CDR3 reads CASSLAQGARGDGYTF. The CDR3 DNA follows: TGTGCCAGCAGTTTGGCCCAGGGGGCGCGAGGTGATGGCTACACCTTC.

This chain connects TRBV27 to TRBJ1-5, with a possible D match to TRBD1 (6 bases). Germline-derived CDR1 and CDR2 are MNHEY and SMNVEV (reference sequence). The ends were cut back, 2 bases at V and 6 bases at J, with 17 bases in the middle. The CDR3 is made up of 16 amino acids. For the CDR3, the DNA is TGTGCCAGCAGTTTAGCCGGGACAACGACAAGTCAGCCCCAGCATTTT. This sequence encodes CASSLAGTTTSQPQHF.

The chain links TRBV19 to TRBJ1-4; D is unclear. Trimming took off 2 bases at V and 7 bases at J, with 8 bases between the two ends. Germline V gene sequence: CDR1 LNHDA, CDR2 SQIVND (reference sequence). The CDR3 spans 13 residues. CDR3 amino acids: CASSIILFEKLFF. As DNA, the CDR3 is TGTGCCAGTAGTATAATCCTGTTTGAAAAACTGTTTTTT.

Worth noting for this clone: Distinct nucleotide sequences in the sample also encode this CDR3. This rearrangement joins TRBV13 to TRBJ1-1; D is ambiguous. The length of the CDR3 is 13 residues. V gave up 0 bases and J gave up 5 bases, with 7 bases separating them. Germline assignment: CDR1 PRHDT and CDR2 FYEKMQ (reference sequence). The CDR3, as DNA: TGTGCCAGCAGCTTAGGGGGAGGAACTGAAGCTTTCTTT. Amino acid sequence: CASSLGGGTEAFF.

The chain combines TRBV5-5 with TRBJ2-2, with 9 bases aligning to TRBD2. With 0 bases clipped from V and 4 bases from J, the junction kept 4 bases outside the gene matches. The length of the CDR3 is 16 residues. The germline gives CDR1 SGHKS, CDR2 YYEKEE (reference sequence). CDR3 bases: TGTGCCAGCAGCTTGGCAGGGCGGGGGGGCACCGGGGAGCTGTTTTTT. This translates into CASSLAGRGGTGELFF.

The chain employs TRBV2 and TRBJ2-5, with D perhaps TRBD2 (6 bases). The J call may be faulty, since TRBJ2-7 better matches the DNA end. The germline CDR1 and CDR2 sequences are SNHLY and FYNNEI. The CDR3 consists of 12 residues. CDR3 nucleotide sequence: TGTGCCTGGGGGGTGGGCTCCTACGAGCAGTACTTC. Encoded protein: CAWGVGSYEQYF.

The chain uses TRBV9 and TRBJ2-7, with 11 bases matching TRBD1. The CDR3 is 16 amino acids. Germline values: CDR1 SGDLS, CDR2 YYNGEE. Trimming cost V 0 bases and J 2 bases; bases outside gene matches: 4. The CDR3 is CASSVDWGQGAYEQYF. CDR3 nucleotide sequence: TGTGCCAGCAGCGTAGATTGGGGACAGGGGGCCTACGAGCAGTACTTC.

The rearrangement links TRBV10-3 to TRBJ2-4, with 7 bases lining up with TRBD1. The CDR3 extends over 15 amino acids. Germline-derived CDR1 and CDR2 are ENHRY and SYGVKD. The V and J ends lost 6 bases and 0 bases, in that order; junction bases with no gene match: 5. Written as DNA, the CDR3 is TGTGCCATCAGGGGACAGTATCTAGCCAAAAACATTCAGTACTTC. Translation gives CAIRGQYLAKNIQYF.

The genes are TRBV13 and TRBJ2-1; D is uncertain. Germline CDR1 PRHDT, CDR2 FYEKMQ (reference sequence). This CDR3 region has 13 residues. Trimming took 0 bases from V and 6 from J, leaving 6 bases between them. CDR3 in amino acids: CASSLGHINEQFF. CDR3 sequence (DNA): TGTGCCAGCAGCTTAGGACACATCAATGAGCAGTTCTTC.

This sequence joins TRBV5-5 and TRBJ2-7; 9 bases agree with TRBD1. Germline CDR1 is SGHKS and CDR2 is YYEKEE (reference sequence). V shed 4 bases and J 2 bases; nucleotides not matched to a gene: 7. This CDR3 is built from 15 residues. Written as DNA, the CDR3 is TGTGCCAGCAGCCATGGACAGGGGAGGACCTACGAGCAGTACTTC. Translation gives CASSHGQGRTYEQYF.

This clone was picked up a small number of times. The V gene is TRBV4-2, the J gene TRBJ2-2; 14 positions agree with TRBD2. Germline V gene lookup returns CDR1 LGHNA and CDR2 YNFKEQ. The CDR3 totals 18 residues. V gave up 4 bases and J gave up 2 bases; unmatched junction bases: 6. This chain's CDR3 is CASSPGLAGDLNTGELFF. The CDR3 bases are TGTGCCAGCAGCCCGGGACTAGCGGGGGACCTTAACACCGGGGAGCTGTTTTTT.

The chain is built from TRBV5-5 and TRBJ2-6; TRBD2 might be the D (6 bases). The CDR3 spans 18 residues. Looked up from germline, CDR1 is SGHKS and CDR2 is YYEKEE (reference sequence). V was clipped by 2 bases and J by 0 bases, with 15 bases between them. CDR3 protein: CASSLRLAYNSGANVLTF. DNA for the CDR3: TGTGCCAGCAGCTTACGGCTAGCGTACAACTCTGGGGCCAACGTCCTGACTTTC.

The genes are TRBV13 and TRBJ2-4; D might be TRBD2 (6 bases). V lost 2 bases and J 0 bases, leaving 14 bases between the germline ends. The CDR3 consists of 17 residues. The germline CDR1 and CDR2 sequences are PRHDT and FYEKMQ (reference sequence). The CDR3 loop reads CASSLKSGLTAKNIQYF. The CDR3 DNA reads TGTGCCAGCAGCTTAAAGTCGGGACTGACAGCCAAAAACATTCAGTACTTC. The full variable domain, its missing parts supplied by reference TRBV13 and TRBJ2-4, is AAGVIQSPRHLIKEKRETATLKCYPIPRHDTVYWYQQGPGQDPQFLISFYEKMQSDKGSIPDRFSAQQFSDYHSELNMSSLELGDSALYFCASSLKSGLTAKNIQYFGAGTRLSVL.

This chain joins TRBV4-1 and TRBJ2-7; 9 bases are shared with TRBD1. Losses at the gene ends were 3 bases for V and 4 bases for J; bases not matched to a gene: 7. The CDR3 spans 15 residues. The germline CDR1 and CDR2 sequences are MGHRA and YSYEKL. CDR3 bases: TGCGCCAGCAGCCAGAGGGACAGGGTTTTTTACGAGCAGTACTTC. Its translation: CASSQRDRVFYEQYF.

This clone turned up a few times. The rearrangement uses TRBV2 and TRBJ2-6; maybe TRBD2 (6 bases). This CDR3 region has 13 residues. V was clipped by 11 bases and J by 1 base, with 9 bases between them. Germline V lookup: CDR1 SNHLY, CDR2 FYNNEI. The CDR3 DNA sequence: TGTGCCCAGCGGGTATCTGGGGCCAACGTCCTGACTTTC. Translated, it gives CAQRVSGANVLTF.